What follows are 29 T cell receptor beta chains derived from one specimen sequenced in a study of T cell repertoires in cytomegalovirus infection. No cognate antigen is known for these TCRs. From the reads, TCRdb called clonotypes with MiXCR, one entry per CDR3 protein. The table has a few hundred thousand distinct CDR3 sequences, 30% to 40% seen once. This specimen consisted of cultured PBMCs, obtained from culture after CMV antigen stimulation. These receptors originate from a human donor in good health (CMV status not recorded). Some clones in this sample may be carry-over from other donors' samples.

Only a few counts were recorded for this clonotype. This chain uses TRBV24-1 with TRBJ1-1; TRBD1 might be the D (5 bases). Germline CDR1 KGHDR, CDR2 SFDVKD. This CDR3 spans 15 amino acids. Deletions cut 4 bases from V and 2 bases from J, with 13 bases between. CDR3 sequence reads: CATSDPQGGNTEAFF. CDR3 coding DNA: TGTGCCACCAGTGACCCCCAGGGCGGTAACACTGAAGCTTTCTTT.

This clonotype occurred many times. The CDR3 protein is CASSPPWRGQETQYF. The CDR3 DNA reads as TGTGCCAGCAGCCCCCCCTGGCGGGGTCAAGAGACCCAGTACTTC. The chain links TRBV7-2 to TRBJ2-5; possible D gene TRBD2, 6 bases. Germline V gene lookup returns CDR1 SGHTA and CDR2 FQGNSA. V shed 5 bases and J shed 2 bases, with 15 bases lying between them. The CDR3 is made up of 15 amino acids. Filled out from reference TRBV7-2 and TRBJ2-5, the complete variable domain reads GAGVSQSPSNKVTEKGKDVELRCDPISGHTALYWYRQSLGQGLEFLIYFQGNSAPDKSGLPSDRFSAERTGGSVSTLTIQRTQQEDSAVYLCASSPPWRGQETQYFGPGTRLLVL.

In its sample, this clonotype was seen many times. V gene TRBV5-1 combines with J gene TRBJ1-6; TRBD1 agrees at 8 bases. This CDR3 has 15 residues. J was trimmed by 7 bases and V by 4 bases; bases with no gene match: 7. CDR1 and CDR2 (germline): SGHRS, YFSETQ. Written as DNA, the CDR3 is TGCGCCAGCAGCGGCGGGCAGGGGGCCAATTCACCCCTCCACTTT. Translating it yields CASSGGQGANSPLHF.

The gene calls are TRBV18 and TRBJ1-1; possible D gene TRBD1, 5 bases. The length of the CDR3 is 17 residues. The germline CDR1 and CDR2 sequences are KGHSH and LQKENI. V gave up 1 base and J gave up 5 bases, with 20 bases separating them. The CDR3, as DNA: TGTGCCAGCTCACCACTGGAGGGGTATCTTGGGGGTACTGAAGCTTTCTTT. Translation gives CASSPLEGYLGGTEAFF.

This clonotype has only one observation. The chain couples TRBV7-2 to TRBJ2-2; possible D gene TRBD1, 5 bases. CDR3 length: 16 amino acids. Germline-derived CDR1 and CDR2 are SGHTA and FQGNSA. V was pared by 1 base and J by 3 bases, with 12 bases between. The CDR3 DNA reads as TGTGCCAGCAGCTTAGGGGTAGGGGTGGACACCGGGGAGCTGTTTTTT. Protein sequence: CASSLGVGVDTGELFF.

The chain is built from TRBV15 and TRBJ1-2; a weak D match, TRBD1 (6 bases). The CDR3 extends over 14 amino acids. V dropped 6 bases and J dropped 6 bases, with 17 bases sitting between them. Germline assignment: CDR1 LNHNV and CDR2 YYDKDF (reference sequence). The CDR3 DNA reads TGTGCCACCAGTCCGGACAGAGGAGGCGATGGCTACACCTTC. Translating gives CATSPDRGGDGYTF.

This CDR3 is CASRDGVLGTGRSPLHF. The CDR3 DNA reads TGCGCCAGCAGGGACGGAGTTTTGGGGACAGGAAGATCTCCCCTCCACTTT. This chain connects TRBV4-1 to TRBJ1-6; the match to TRBD1 covers 8 bases. The V gene's germline CDR1 is MGHRA and CDR2 YSYEKL. CDR3 size: 17 residues. V shed 6 bases, J shed 13 bases, and the junction held 20 bases outside the gene matches.

Only a few counts were recorded for this clonotype. The chain joins TRBV28 to TRBJ2-7, with D unresolved. V was pared by 0 bases and J by 2 bases, with 17 bases between. There are 17 residues in the CDR3. The germline V gene has CDR1 MDHEN and CDR2 SYDVKM. CDR3 nucleotides: TGTGCCAGCAGTTTATGGGTAAATATGGGCAGGACCTACGAGCAGTACTTC. It yields the protein CASSLWVNMGRTYEQYF.

The chain has TRBV28 and TRBJ2-7; the match to TRBD1 covers 7 bases. CDR3 size: 15 residues. Germline CDR1 reads MDHEN; CDR2 reads SYDVKM. Trimming cost V 4 bases and J 1 base; bases outside gene matches: 7. The chain's CDR3 is CASSSDRDPSYEQYF. DNA of the CDR3: TGTGCCAGCAGTTCAGACAGGGACCCTTCCTACGAGCAGTACTTC.

The chain employs TRBV3-1 and TRBJ1-2; D uncertain. This CDR3 spans 15 amino acids. Germline CDR1 and CDR2: LGHDT and YNNKEL (reference sequence). Trimming removed 4 bases at V and 3 bases at J, with 15 bases between. The CDR3, as DNA: TGTGCCAGCAGCCGACGAAGTGGCGGATACTATGGCTACACCTTC. It is translated as CASSRRSGGYYGYTF.

This chain uses TRBV7-2 with TRBJ2-2; D might be TRBD1 or TRBD2, each matching 5 bases. The V gene's germline CDR1 is SGHTA and CDR2 FQGNSA. The CDR3 covers 15 residues. Trimming pared 1 base from V and 2 bases from J, leaving 8 bases between. Here the CDR3 DNA reads TGTGCCAGCAGCTTAGGAGGGGTAAACACCGGGGAGCTGTTTTTT. It is translated as CASSLGGVNTGELFF.

This clonotype has only a few counts. The chain is built from TRBV6-2 or TRBV6-3 and TRBJ2-1; D perhaps matches TRBD2 (6 bases). Germline values: CDR1 MNHEY, CDR2 SVGEGT. V lost 2 bases to trimming and J lost 7 bases, with 18 bases between them. This CDR3 spans 16 amino acids. CDR3 coding DNA: TGTGCCAGCAGTTACGCATCCGGGAGTATAAGTAATGAGCAGTTCTTC. Its protein is CASSYASGSISNEQFF.

The chain has TRBV4-2 and TRBJ1-2; the match to TRBD1 covers 8 bases. This CDR3 is built from 16 residues. Looked up from germline, CDR1 is LGHNA and CDR2 is YNFKEQ. J lost 3 bases, V lost 1 base, and 7 bases had no gene match. The CDR3 coding sequence is TGTGCCAGCAGCCAAGGGACAGGGATAGCTGACTATGGCTACACCTTC. Translation: CASSQGTGIADYGYTF.

V usage is TRBV11-3 and J usage is TRBJ1-5; D is ambiguous. Trimming removed 1 base at V and 0 bases at J, with 13 bases between. Germline V gene lookup returns CDR1 SGHNT and CDR2 YENEEA. CDR3 length: 17 amino acids. CDR3 residues: CASSLGPPYYSNQPQHF. The CDR3 DNA follows: TGTGCCAGCAGCTTAGGACCTCCATACTATAGCAATCAGCCCCAGCATTTT.

This chain joins TRBV20-1 and TRBJ1-2; the D gene is possibly TRBD1 (6 bases). This CDR3 spans 13 amino acids. V was clipped by 2 bases and J by 4 bases, with 11 bases between them. Germline assignment: CDR1 DFQATT and CDR2 SNEGSKA (reference sequence). The CDR3 region has the DNA TGCAGTGCTAGACAGGGGTCCCGCTATGGCTACACCTTC. Protein product: CSARQGSRYGYTF.

This chain joins TRBV12-3 or TRBV12-4 and TRBJ2-1, with 8 bases lining up with TRBD1. V was clipped by 6 bases and J by 0 bases; unmatched bases: 10. This CDR3 region has 17 residues. The CDR3 sequence: CASSPDRGSPSYNEQFF. For the CDR3, the DNA is TGTGCCAGCAGCCCAGACAGGGGTTCCCCCTCCTACAATGAGCAGTTCTTC.

This clonotype was picked up a small number of times. V and J are TRBV7-2 and TRBJ2-3; 8 bases align to TRBD2. V shed 0 bases, J shed 2 bases, and the junction held 4 bases outside the gene matches. CDR1 SGHTA and CDR2 FQGNSA come from the germline V gene. The CDR3 sequence is 16 residues long. CDR3 DNA sequence: TGTGCCAGCAGCTTAGCAGGTAGCGGGATCACAGATACGCAGTATTTT. Translated: CASSLAGSGITDTQYF.

The table lists this clonotype with a few counts. This chain uses TRBV27 with TRBJ2-7, with 15 bases aligning to TRBD2. This CDR3 has 20 residues. The germline gives CDR1 MNHEY, CDR2 SMNVEV (reference sequence). Germline trimming cut 3 bases from V and 7 bases from J; bases unmatched to any gene: 19. CDR3 in amino acids: CASSFHLGPGLAGGSGEQYV. The DNA for the CDR3 is TGTGCCAGCAGTTTCCACCTGGGGCCGGGACTAGCGGGAGGATCTGGAGAGCAGTACGTC.

This clonotype was counted only a few times. The V and J genes are TRBV7-9 and TRBJ1-6; TRBD1 aligns across 10 bases. The CDR3 is 15 amino acids. The V gene's germline CDR1 is SEHNR and CDR2 FQNEAQ (reference sequence). The V gene end was trimmed by 5 bases and the J gene end by 6 bases; junction bases not matched to a gene: 4. The CDR3, as DNA: TGTGCCAGCAGCGACCGGGACAGGGGTAATTCACCCCTCCACTTT. This codes for CASSDRDRGNSPLHF.

The chain carries TRBV6-5 and TRBJ1-6; TRBD1 matches at 8 bases. CDR1 is MNHEY and CDR2 is SVGAGI in the germline V gene. J was trimmed by 14 bases and V by 2 bases; bases with no gene match: 5. The CDR3 sequence is 13 residues long. CDR3 sequence (DNA): TGTGCCAGCAGTTACGGGACAGGACGGTCCCTCCACTTT. It is translated as CASSYGTGRSLHF.

The genes are TRBV11-3 and TRBJ2-1; the match to TRBD2 covers 7 bases. From germline, CDR1 is SGHNT and CDR2 YENEEA. V gave up 5 bases and J gave up 5 bases; unmatched junction bases: 12. The CDR3 spans 16 residues. CDR3 residues: CASSQGSGIRNNEQFF. CDR3 sequence (DNA): TGTGCCAGCAGCCAAGGAAGCGGGATTCGTAACAATGAGCAGTTCTTC.

The chain links TRBV7-9 to TRBJ1-5, with TRBD1 matching 11 bases. CDR3 size: 18 residues. Germline trimming cut 4 bases from V and 0 bases from J; bases unmatched to any gene: 8. Germline V CDR1 and CDR2: SEHNR, FQNEAQ (reference sequence). The chain's CDR3 is CASSSSGQGVVSNQPQHF. DNA of the CDR3: TGTGCCAGCAGCTCTTCGGGACAGGGGGTAGTTAGCAATCAGCCCCAGCATTTT.

The chain joins TRBV11-2 to TRBJ2-7; no reliable D call. Per the germline V gene, CDR1 is SGHAT and CDR2 is FQNNGV. This CDR3 comprises 13 residues. Trimming removed 1 base at V and 3 bases at J, with 7 bases between. CDR3 nucleotides: TGTGCCAGCAGCTTAGGCACCGGCTACGAGCAGTACGTC. This sequence encodes CASSLGTGYEQYV.

The chain recombines TRBV7-2 with TRBJ1-1; tentative D call: TRBD1 (5 bases). V dropped 3 bases and J dropped 3 bases, with 11 bases sitting between them. CDR1 and CDR2 from the germline V gene are SGHTA and FQGNSA. The CDR3 has 14 residues. CDR3: CASSLIRGDTEAFF. In DNA, the CDR3 is TGTGCCAGCAGCTTGATTCGGGGGGACACTGAAGCTTTCTTT.

The rearrangement uses TRBV7-8 and TRBJ1-2, with TRBD1 matching over 9 bases. Germline loops: CDR1 SGHVS, CDR2 FQNEAQ. V shed 11 bases, J shed 0 bases, and the junction held 13 bases outside the gene matches. CDR3 length: 16 residues. The CDR3 sequence: CAAGDRVKLANYGYTF. DNA of the CDR3: TGTGCCGCCGGGGACAGGGTTAAGTTGGCTAACTATGGCTACACCTTC.

In this sample, this clonotype turned up a few times. The V and J genes are TRBV4-3 and TRBJ1-1; TRBD1 is a possible D gene (5 bases). This CDR3 spans 16 amino acids. Germline V gene lookup returns CDR1 LGHNA and CDR2 YSLEER. The V and J ends lost 0 bases and 5 bases respectively, with 16 bases between them. The CDR3 DNA reads as TGCGCCAGCAGCCAAGATACTCTGCAGGGAAGGACTGAAGCTTTCTTT. This gives the protein CASSQDTLQGRTEAFF.

The chain couples TRBV7-9 to TRBJ2-3; D might be TRBD2 (5 bases). V lost 4 bases and J lost 5, with 7 bases in between. There are 12 residues in the CDR3. The V gene's germline CDR1 is SEHNR and CDR2 FQNEAQ (reference sequence). CDR3: CASSSEGDTQYF. CDR3 DNA: TGTGCCAGCAGCTCTGAGGGAGATACGCAGTATTTT.

This clonotype showed up just a few times. The chain couples TRBV19 to TRBJ2-6; no reliable D call. The V gene's germline CDR1 is LNHDA and CDR2 SQIVND (reference sequence). There are 14 residues in the CDR3. The V gene lost 9 bases and the J gene lost 4 bases, with 13 bases spanning the gap. In DNA, the CDR3 is TGTGCCAGCTTACTCGTGGGGGGGGCCAACGTCCTGACTTTC. It is translated as CASLLVGGANVLTF.

The rearrangement links TRBV7-6 to TRBJ2-5; D is uncertain. Germline CDR1 is SGHVS and CDR2 is FNYEAQ. The CDR3 sequence is 15 residues long. The germline V and J ends were trimmed by 3 bases and 3 bases, with 14 bases remaining between them. For the CDR3, the DNA is TGTGCCAGCAGCTTCCTCTGGCAGGCTGAAGAGACCCAGTACTTC. Amino acids: CASSFLWQAEETQYF. The entire variable domain, with the rest obtained from reference TRBV7-6 and TRBJ2-5, is as follows: GAGVSQSPRYKVTKRGQDVALRCDPISGHVSLYWYRQALGQGPEFLTYFNYEAQQDKSGLPNDRFSAERPEGSISTLTIQRTEQRDSAMYRCASSFLWQAEETQYFGPGTRLLVL.